The 23 T cell receptor beta chains below all came from one sample that was sequenced in a study of blood T cell repertoires in COVID-19. The method was immunoSEQ multiplex PCR; TCRdb's version includes in-frame clones alone and lacks a portion of them. The table shows 180,000 or so clones, with 70% to 90% occurring only once. The specimen sequenced was peripheral blood. These receptors were taken from a woman at least 80 years old with acute or convalescent COVID-19.

The chain couples TRBV2 to TRBJ1-1; D is uncertain. Germline assignment: CDR1 SNHLY and CDR2 FYNNEI. This CDR3 is 11 amino acids long. The V gene lost 6 bases and the J gene lost 1 base, with 3 bases spanning the gap. The CDR3 sequence is CASSQNTEAFF. The DNA for the CDR3 is TGTGCCAGCAGCCAGAACACTGAAGCTTTCTTT. The variable domain in full, completed from reference TRBV2 and TRBJ1-1, reads EPEVTQTPSHQVTQMGQEVILRCVPISNHLYFYWYRQILGQKVEFLVSFYNNEISEKSEIFDDQFSVERPDGSNFTLKIRSTKLEDSAMYFCASSQNTEAFFGQGTRLTVV.

The gene calls are TRBV20-1 and TRBJ1-2; 9 bases map to TRBD1. CDR1 DFQATT and CDR2 SNEGSKA come from the germline V gene (reference sequence). The CDR3 is made up of 11 amino acids. The CDR3 loop reads CRSGQGDGYTF. CDR3 nucleotide sequence: TGCAGATCGGGACAGGGAGATGGCTACACCTTC.

The CDR3 DNA reads as TGTGCCAGCAGGGAACACTACAGGGGGCCCAACCCCTACGAGCAGTACTTC. The encoded protein is CASREHYRGPNPYEQYF. This chain uses TRBV2 with TRBJ2-7; 9 nucleotides agree with TRBD1. With V trimmed by 6 bases and J by 2 bases, 14 bases remained unmatched. CDR1 and CDR2 (germline): SNHLY, FYNNEI. The CDR3 extends over 17 amino acids.

The sample holds one count of this clone. The V and J genes are TRBV30 and TRBJ2-1; 14 nucleotides align to TRBD2. This CDR3 has 18 amino acids. CDR1 GTSNPN and CDR2 SVGIG come from the germline V gene (reference sequence). J was trimmed by 0 bases and V by 3 bases; bases with no gene match: 7. CDR3 protein: CAWRQRLAGGNSYNEQFF. CDR3 coding DNA: TGTGCCTGGAGGCAAAGACTAGCGGGAGGGAACTCCTACAATGAGCAGTTCTTC.

The chain is built from TRBV19 and TRBJ1-3, with a tentative D call TRBD1 (6 bases). The J call could be wrong; TRBJ2-2 is a better fit for the DNA end. The CDR3 has 15 amino acids. Germline CDR1 LNHDA, CDR2 SQIVND (reference sequence). This CDR3 is CATGQSYANTGELFF. The DNA of the CDR3 is TGTGCCACCGGACAGTCCTACGCGAACACCGGGGAGCTGTTTTTT.

The V call is TRBV5-4, the J call TRBJ1-2; 8 bases line up with TRBD1. The V and J ends lost 4 bases and 6 bases, in that order; junction bases with no gene match: 8. This CDR3 is built from 14 residues. Germline V CDR1 and CDR2: SGHNT, YYREEE (reference sequence). CDR3: CASSGVQGADGYTF. The CDR3, as DNA: TGTGCCAGCAGCGGGGTGCAGGGGGCGGATGGCTACACCTTC.

Turning to this clone: One end of the junction varies from germline; a read error may be responsible. The chain links TRBV6-5 to TRBJ1-2; 7 bases line up with TRBD1. CDR3 length equals 15 residues. Germline CDR1 reads MNHEY; CDR2 reads SVGAGI. As DNA, the CDR3 is TGTGCCAGCAGTGACTCCAGACAGGGTAACTATGGCTACACCTTC. Translated, it gives CASSDSRQGNYGYTF.

V is TRBV7-9 and J is TRBJ1-5; 12 nucleotides agree with TRBD1. The CDR3 length is 18 residues. Per germline, CDR1 SEHNR and CDR2 FQNEAQ (reference sequence). Germline trimming cut 5 bases from V and 1 base from J; bases unmatched to any gene: 9. The CDR3 DNA reads as TGTGCCAGCAGCGCCGGGACAGGGGGCATCTTGAGCAATCAGCCCCAGCATTTT. It yields the protein CASSAGTGGILSNQPQHF.

The chain carries TRBV24-1 and TRBJ2-3; 9 bases match TRBD1. Losses at the gene ends were 5 bases for V and 2 bases for J; bases not matched to a gene: 7. The CDR3 is made up of 16 amino acids. The germline V gene encodes CDR1 KGHDR and CDR2 SFDVKD. The CDR3 loop is CATSGGQGPSTDTQYF. DNA of the CDR3: TGTGCCACCAGTGGGGGACAGGGACCTTCCACAGATACGCAGTATTTT.

V usage is TRBV6-5 and J usage is TRBJ2-1; D might be TRBD1 (5 bases). Germline V gene data show CDR1 as MNHEY and CDR2 as SVGAGI. Trimming took 6 bases from V and 10 from J, leaving 16 bases between them. The CDR3 has 13 residues. The CDR3 DNA sequence: TGTGCCAGCAGAACGTCTCGACAGAGGGAGCAGTTCTTC. Translating it yields CASRTSRQREQFF.

In this sample, this clone turned up a few times. The chain employs TRBV19 and TRBJ1-2, with 9 bases matching TRBD1. The CDR3 consists of 14 residues. The J segment lost 7 bases and the V segment lost 3 bases, leaving 6 bases of the junction unmatched. In germline, CDR1 is LNHDA, CDR2 SQIVND (reference sequence). The CDR3 bases are TGTGCCAGTAGTATGAGGAGACAGGGGGTTGGCTACACCTTC. This sequence encodes CASSMRRQGVGYTF.

The chain joins TRBV11-3 to TRBJ2-3; 9 bases are a match to TRBD1. The CDR3 is 16 residues long. Germline V lookup: CDR1 SGHNT, CDR2 YENEEA. V shed 0 bases, J shed 5 bases, and the junction held 6 bases outside the gene matches. The CDR3 DNA sequence: TGTGCCAGCAGCTTAGATGCGGGACAGGGACTAGATACGCAGTATTTT. Translating it yields CASSLDAGQGLDTQYF.

This chain uses TRBV4-1 with TRBJ1-4, with a tentative D call TRBD1 (5 bases). The V end was cut by 4 bases, the J end by 3 bases, with 21 bases between. This CDR3 comprises 18 residues. CDR1 and CDR2 (germline): MGHRA, YSYEKL. CDR3 sequence reads: CASSPIKGAKSANEKLFF. The CDR3, as DNA: TGCGCCAGCAGCCCTATCAAAGGGGCGAAGTCGGCTAATGAAAAACTGTTTTTT.

The V gene is TRBV5-1, the J gene TRBJ2-5, with 7 bases matching TRBD2. Trimming removed 6 bases from V and 5 bases from J; junction bases left unmatched: 13. The germline V gene encodes CDR1 SGHRS and CDR2 YFSETQ. This CDR3 contains 15 residues. The CDR3 nucleotides read TGCGCCAGCAACCCTTTCGCGGGAGAGGGGGAGACCCAGTACTTC. It yields the protein CASNPFAGEGETQYF.

This chain uses TRBV10-3 with TRBJ1-1; 12 bases match TRBD1. Germline lookup yields CDR1 ENHRY and CDR2 SYGVKD. With V trimmed by 6 bases and J by 5 bases, 4 bases remained unmatched. CDR3 length: 14 amino acids. The DNA of the CDR3 is TGTGCCATCAGCGGGACAGGGGGCTTTACTGAAGCTTTCTTT. Its translation is CAISGTGGFTEAFF.

This chain joins TRBV7-2 and TRBJ2-5; D ambiguous. Germline V gene data show CDR1 as SGHTA and CDR2 as FQGNSA. CDR3 length equals 13 residues. V shed 0 bases and J shed 4 bases, with 6 bases lying between them. The CDR3 here is CASSLANGETQYF. CDR3 DNA sequence: TGTGCCAGCAGCTTAGCGAACGGAGAGACCCAGTACTTC. The variable domain in full, with the rest retrieved from reference TRBV7-2 and TRBJ2-5, is GAGVSQSPSNKVTEKGKDVELRCDPISGHTALYWYRQSLGQGLEFLIYFQGNSAPDKSGLPSDRFSAERTGGSVSTLTIQRTQQEDSAVYLCASSLANGETQYFGPGTRLLVL.

The CDR3 region has the DNA TGTGCCAGCAGCTCGACAGGGGGCGATGGCTACACCTTC. Translated, it gives CASSSTGGDGYTF. The chain recombines TRBV7-9 with TRBJ1-2; 10 bases match TRBD1. Germline CDR1 SEHNR, CDR2 FQNEAQ (reference sequence). V dropped 4 bases and J dropped 6; count of bases not matched to a gene: 2. CDR3 size: 13 residues.

This chain uses TRBV6-2 or TRBV6-3 with TRBJ1-5; a possible D gene is TRBD1 (5 bases). Germline CDR1 is MNHEY and CDR2 is SVGEGT. The CDR3 extends over 13 amino acids. Trimming stripped 5 bases from V and 7 bases from J, with 12 bases between. The CDR3 DNA follows: TGTGCCAGCAGTGATCAGGGTTTACAGCCCCAGCATTTT. This encodes CASSDQGLQPQHF.

This rearrangement joins TRBV9 to TRBJ1-4; maybe TRBD1 (5 bases). CDR3 length equals 15 residues. Per germline, CDR1 SGDLS and CDR2 YYNGEE. With 0 bases removed from V and 5 bases from J, the gap between germline ends came to 11 bases. The DNA for the CDR3 is TGTGCCAGCAGCGTAGACCCAGGGCCGAATGAAAAACTGTTTTTT. Its protein is CASSVDPGPNEKLFF.

The chain has TRBV5-1 and TRBJ2-1, with a possible D match to TRBD1 (7 bases). CDR1 is SGHRS, CDR2 YFSETQ, per germline. Trimming pared 0 bases from V and 9 bases from J, leaving 16 bases between. The CDR3 is made up of 15 amino acids. The CDR3 bases are TGCGCCAGCAGCTTGGCCCAAGGAGGGACAGCTGAGCAGTTCTTC. Translating it yields CASSLAQGGTAEQFF.

The chain joins TRBV7-2 to TRBJ2-3; weak D call: TRBD1 (6 bases). V gave up 5 bases and J gave up 4 bases, with 13 bases separating them. This CDR3 contains 14 residues. Germline V gene lookup returns CDR1 SGHTA and CDR2 FQGNSA. CDR3 region: CASSTGMTADTQYF. In DNA form, the CDR3 reads TGTGCCAGCAGCACAGGGATGACTGCAGATACGCAGTATTTT.

The chain employs TRBV5-6 and TRBJ2-7; a possible D gene is TRBD1 (6 bases). V was shortened by 3 bases and J by 2 bases, with 12 bases between the two germline ends. The CDR3 has 14 residues. Germline CDR1 is SGHDT and CDR2 is YYEEEE. Here the CDR3 DNA reads TGTGCCAGCAGCTACGGGACAACTACCTACGAGCAGTACTTC. Translating gives CASSYGTTTYEQYF.

The chain joins TRBV7-2 to TRBJ2-7; possible D gene TRBD1, 6 bases. The CDR3 runs 17 residues. CDR1 is SGHTA, CDR2 FQGNSA, per germline. Trimming left V 2 bases short and J 3 bases short, with 20 bases between. The CDR3, as DNA: TGTGCCAGCAGCTTACCGGGACATCCTAGAGTAGGCTACGAGCAGTACTTC. Amino acids: CASSLPGHPRVGYEQYF. Using reference TRBV7-2 and TRBJ2-7 for the parts outside the CDR3, the full variable domain is GAGVSQSPSNKVTEKGKDVELRCDPISGHTALYWYRQSLGQGLEFLIYFQGNSAPDKSGLPSDRFSAERTGGSVSTLTIQRTQQEDSAVYLCASSLPGHPRVGYEQYFGPGTRLTVT.